The sequence of this TCR beta chain was determined in a study of radiation and T cells in renal cell carcinoma. Study-level results: From baseline, blood top tumor clonotypes peaked at 2 weeks post-radiation.

Time point denoted: blood 4 weeks post-SBRT, at nephrectomy. Treatment reported: 15 Gy SBRT to primary tumor, nephrectomy 4 weeks later. After SBRT, blood was collected at 2 and 4 weeks, plus baseline. The data were produced by immunoSEQ multiplex PCR, yet TCRdb's version contains in-frame clones alone and is incomplete. Among roughly 170,000 clones, around 90% were seen once, and the ten largest hold around 10%. On this clone itself: The antigen is undetermined.

The CDR3 contains 15 residues. The germline CDR1 and CDR2 sequences are SQVTM and ANQGSEA. The V and J ends lost 4 bases and 0 bases, in that order; junction bases with no gene match: 8. The chain combines TRBV29-1 with TRBJ2-7, with 8 bases matching TRBD1. Sequenced material: blood, taken from a patient whose treatment included radiotherapy and nephrectomy. The TCR sequence derives from a woman aged 50 to 65 with renal cell carcinoma. The CDR3 loop is CSVVHRDRSSYEQYF. The CDR3 DNA is TGCAGCGTTGTCCACCGGGACAGGAGCTCCTACGAGCAGTACTTC.